The next 13 T cell receptor beta chains were all read from a single sample in a study of CD8 T cells in ankylosing spondylitis. TCRdb re-called the 5' RACE reads through MiXCR, storing one row per CDR3 protein. This sample has roughly 440,000 distinct CDR3 sequences, with 17% found just once. The study, taken as a whole, reports: Several highly homologous variants formed a TCR beta motif that appeared characteristic of ankylosing spondylitis blood.

No antigens are known for them. Input material: blood, either unsorted or a sorted T cell fraction (not recorded which). These receptors were collected from a male donor with ankylosing spondylitis.

Written as DNA, the CDR3 is TGCAGTGCTAGTCGGGGACTATTAACAGATACGCAGTATTTT. Translating it yields CSASRGLLTDTQYF. The J gene is TRBJ2-3, the V gene TRBV20-1; 7 nucleotides align to TRBD2. Trimming at V came to 3 bases and at J to 3 bases, leaving 6 bases not matched to a gene. Germline values: CDR1 DFQATT, CDR2 SNEGSKA (reference sequence). This CDR3 has 14 residues.

CDR3 protein: CSAKEDTASTEAFF. The CDR3 coding sequence is TGCAGTGCTAAGGAAGATACAGCGAGCACTGAAGCTTTCTTT. The chain combines TRBV20-1 with TRBJ1-1; D gene ambiguous. The CDR3 has 14 residues. Germline CDR1 is DFQATT and CDR2 is SNEGSKA (reference sequence). The ends were cut back, 4 bases at V and 4 bases at J, with 16 bases in the middle.

V is TRBV7-9 and J is TRBJ2-5; 7 nucleotides align to TRBD2. This CDR3 has 13 amino acids. CDR1 and CDR2 from the germline V gene are SEHNR and FQNEAQ (reference sequence). V lost 5 bases, J lost 5 bases, and 5 bases stayed unmatched. CDR3 DNA sequence: TGTGCCAGCAGCCCGTCAGCGGGGGAGACCCAGTACTTC. Translation gives CASSPSAGETQYF.

This clonotype appeared a few times. The chain has TRBV5-1 and TRBJ2-3; D may be TRBD2 (6 bases). The V end lost 2 bases, the J end lost 3 bases, and 13 bases lay between the germline ends. The CDR3 contains 15 residues. CDR1 is SGHRS, CDR2 YFSETQ, per germline. As DNA, the CDR3 is TGCGCCAGCAGCTTTGGGGGGTCGAGGACAGATACGCAGTATTTT. Translated, it gives CASSFGGSRTDTQYF.

This clonotype turned up a few times. This chain links TRBV6-5 with TRBJ2-7; 7 bases fit TRBD2. CDR1 is MNHEY and CDR2 is SVGAGI in the germline V gene. The trim removed 4 bases at V and 0 bases at J, leaving 15 bases unmatched. This CDR3 spans 18 amino acids. The DNA for the CDR3 is TGTGCCAGCAGTTCCCATCGGGGGGACGGGGCAATCTCCTACGAGCAGTACTTC. It encodes CASSSHRGDGAISYEQYF.

The CDR3 DNA is TGTGCCAGCAGTTACAGGGAGGACAATTCACCCCTCCACTTT. Translated, it gives CASSYREDNSPLHF. The J gene is TRBJ1-6, the V gene TRBV6-5; D uncertain. Germline V gene lookup returns CDR1 MNHEY and CDR2 SVGAGI. Trimming pared 2 bases from V and 7 bases from J, leaving 9 bases between. This CDR3 comprises 14 residues.

The rearrangement joins TRBV19 to TRBJ1-2; TRBD1 is a possible D gene (5 bases). The germline V and J ends were trimmed by 5 bases and 8 bases, with 18 bases remaining between them. Germline V gives CDR1 LNHDA, CDR2 SQIVND (reference sequence). The CDR3 runs 14 residues. The DNA of the CDR3 is TGTGCCAGTAGTGAAGGCGCTGGGACGTGGGGCTACACCTTC. Its protein product is CASSEGAGTWGYTF. The whole variable domain, filled in from reference TRBV19 and TRBJ1-2, reads DGGITQSPKYLFRKEGQNVTLSCEQNLNHDAMYWYRQDPGQGLRLIYYSQIVNDFQKGDIAEGYSVSREKKESFPLTVTSAQKNPTAFYLCASSEGAGTWGYTFGSGTRLTVV.

The chain has TRBV6-1 and TRBJ2-3; possible D gene TRBD1, 5 bases. Per the germline V gene, CDR1 is MNHNS and CDR2 is SASEGT. The CDR3 totals 12 residues. The V gene lost 2 bases and the J gene lost 8 bases, with 8 bases spanning the gap. The CDR3 nucleotides are TGTGCCAGCAGTGAACAGGGTATTACGCAGTATTTT. Protein sequence: CASSEQGITQYF.

The chain carries TRBV6-2 or TRBV6-3 and TRBJ2-7; 15 bases fit TRBD2. V shed 4 bases, J shed 1 base, and the junction held 11 bases outside the gene matches. Looked up from germline, CDR1 is MNHEY and CDR2 is SVGEGT. The CDR3 contains 19 residues. CDR3 sequence (DNA): TGTGCCAGCAGTTGGAATCCGGGACTAGCGGGAGGATGGTCCTACGAGCAGTACTTC. Protein sequence: CASSWNPGLAGGWSYEQYF.

The J gene is TRBJ2-7, the V gene TRBV2; D gene ambiguous. V lost 7 bases and J 5 bases, leaving 18 bases between the germline ends. Germline V gives CDR1 SNHLY, CDR2 FYNNEI. The CDR3 is made up of 14 amino acids. The CDR3 protein is CASIKDLFGNEQYF. Written as DNA, the CDR3 is TGTGCCAGCATAAAGGACCTCTTCGGCAACGAGCAGTACTTC.

This clonotype occurred a few times. V and J are TRBV25-1 and TRBJ2-7; D gene uncertain. With 3 bases removed from V and 6 bases from J, the gap between germline ends came to 6 bases. CDR1 is MGHDK, CDR2 SYGVNS, per germline. This CDR3 is 11 amino acids long. CDR3 amino acids: CASSDRGEQYF. CDR3 nucleotides: TGTGCCAGCAGTGACCGTGGCGAGCAGTACTTC.

This chain connects TRBV12-3 or TRBV12-4 to TRBJ1-3; D unclear. The CDR3 consists of 15 residues. V shed 5 bases and J shed 0 bases, with 11 bases lying between them. The CDR3 coding sequence is TGTGCCAGCAGTGTCAACGAGCCCTCTGGAAACACCATATATTTT. Encoded protein: CASSVNEPSGNTIYF.

This clonotype has more than one count but fewer than ten. V usage is TRBV5-1 and J usage is TRBJ1-1; D is possibly TRBD1 (5 bases). Germline CDR1 is SGHRS and CDR2 is YFSETQ. The CDR3 covers 15 residues. With 3 bases removed from V and 1 base from J, the gap between germline ends came to 13 bases. DNA of the CDR3: TGCGCCAGCAGCTCCTCCGAGAGGGGGAACACTGAAGCTTTCTTT. Residues: CASSSSERGNTEAFF.